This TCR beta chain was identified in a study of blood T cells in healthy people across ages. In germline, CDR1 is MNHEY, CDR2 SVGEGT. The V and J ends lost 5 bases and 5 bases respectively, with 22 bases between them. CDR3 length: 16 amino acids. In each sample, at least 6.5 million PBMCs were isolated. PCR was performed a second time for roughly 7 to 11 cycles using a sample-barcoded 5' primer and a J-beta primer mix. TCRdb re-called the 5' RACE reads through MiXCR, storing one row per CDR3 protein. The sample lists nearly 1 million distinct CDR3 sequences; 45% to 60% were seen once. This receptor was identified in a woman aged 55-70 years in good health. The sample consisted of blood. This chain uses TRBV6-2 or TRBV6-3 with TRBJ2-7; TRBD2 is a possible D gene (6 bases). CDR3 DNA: TGTGCCAGCAGTCCACGAGTTACGGGAGCTCTTCACGAGCAGTACTTC. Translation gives CASSPRVTGALHEQYF.